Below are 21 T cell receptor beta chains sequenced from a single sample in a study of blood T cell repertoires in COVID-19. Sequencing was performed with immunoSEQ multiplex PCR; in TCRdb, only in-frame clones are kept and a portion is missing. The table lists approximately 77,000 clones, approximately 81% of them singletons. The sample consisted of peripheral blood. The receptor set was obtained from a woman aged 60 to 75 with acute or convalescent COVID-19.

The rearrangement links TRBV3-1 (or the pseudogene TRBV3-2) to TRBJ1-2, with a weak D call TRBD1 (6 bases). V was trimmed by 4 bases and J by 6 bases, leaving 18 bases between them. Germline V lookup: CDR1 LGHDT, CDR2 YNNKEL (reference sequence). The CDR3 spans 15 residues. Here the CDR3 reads CASSPLPRGTNGYTF. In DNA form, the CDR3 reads TGTGCCAGCAGCCCTCTCCCCAGGGGAACCAATGGCTACACCTTC.

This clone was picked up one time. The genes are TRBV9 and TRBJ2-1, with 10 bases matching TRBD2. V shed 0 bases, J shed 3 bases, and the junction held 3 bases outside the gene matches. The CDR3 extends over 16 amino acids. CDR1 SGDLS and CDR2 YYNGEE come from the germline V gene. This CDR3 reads CASSVGLAGVYNEQFF. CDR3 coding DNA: TGTGCCAGCAGCGTAGGACTAGCGGGCGTCTACAATGAGCAGTTCTTC. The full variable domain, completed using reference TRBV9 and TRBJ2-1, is DSGVTQTPKHLITATGQRVTLRCSPRSGDLSVYWYQQSLDQGLQFLIQYYNGEERAKGNILERFSAQQFPDLHSELNLSSLELGDSALYFCASSVGLAGVYNEQFFGPGTRLTVL.

Here the CDR3 DNA reads TGTGCCAGCAGTCGTTTTGTCGTGGGAGAGATTCCCCAGGGCTACACCTTC. This codes for CASSRFVVGEIPQGYTF. The chain combines TRBV27 with TRBJ1-2; D gene ambiguous. Trimming removed 5 bases from V and 8 bases from J, with 27 bases in between. CDR1 and CDR2 (germline): MNHEY, SMNVEV (reference sequence). The CDR3 consists of 17 residues.

CDR3 sequence (DNA): TGTGCCAGCACCAGGGGGACAGAAGCTTTCTTT. Protein: CASTRGTEAFF. This rearrangement joins TRBV6-5 to TRBJ1-1; 7 bases are shared with TRBD1. V lost 7 bases to trimming and J lost 8 bases; unmatched junction nucleotides: 4. The CDR3 runs 11 residues. Germline CDR1 reads MNHEY; CDR2 reads SVGAGI.

CDR3 sequence (DNA): TGTGCCAGCAGCTTAGGTGGGGAGCTGAAGATTAACTATGGCTACACCTTC. It translates to CASSLGGELKINYGYTF. V is TRBV5-8 and J is TRBJ1-2; D is uncertain. Germline V gene lookup returns CDR1 SGHTS and CDR2 YDEGEE. V dropped 2 bases and J dropped 1 base, with 18 bases sitting between them. The CDR3 is 17 residues long.

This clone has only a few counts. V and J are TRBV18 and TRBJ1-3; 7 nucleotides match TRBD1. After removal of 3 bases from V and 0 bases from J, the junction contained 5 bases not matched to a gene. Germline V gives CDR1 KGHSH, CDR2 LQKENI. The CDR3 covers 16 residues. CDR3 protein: CASSPGQQVSGNTIYF. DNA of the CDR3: TGTGCCAGCTCACCGGGACAGCAGGTCTCTGGAAACACCATATATTTT.

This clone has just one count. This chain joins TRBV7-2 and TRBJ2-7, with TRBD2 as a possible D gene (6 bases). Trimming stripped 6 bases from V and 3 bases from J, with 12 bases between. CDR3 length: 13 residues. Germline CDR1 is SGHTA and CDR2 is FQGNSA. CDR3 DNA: TGTGCCAGCAGGGACGCCGGGGGCTACGAGCAGTACTTC. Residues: CASRDAGGYEQYF.

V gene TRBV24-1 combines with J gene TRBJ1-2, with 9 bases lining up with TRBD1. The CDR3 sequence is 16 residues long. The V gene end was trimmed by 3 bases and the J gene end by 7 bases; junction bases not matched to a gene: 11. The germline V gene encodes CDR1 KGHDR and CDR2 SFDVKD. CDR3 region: CATSDPGQGGRRGYTF. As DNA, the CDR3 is TGTGCCACCAGTGATCCGGGACAGGGAGGTAGACGTGGCTACACCTTC.

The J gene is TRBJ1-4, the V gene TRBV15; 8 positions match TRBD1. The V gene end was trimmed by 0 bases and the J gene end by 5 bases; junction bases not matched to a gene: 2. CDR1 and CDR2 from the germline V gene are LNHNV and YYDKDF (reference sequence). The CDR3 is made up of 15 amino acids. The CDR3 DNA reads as TGTGCCACCAGCAGAGAGGACAGGGCAAATGAAAAACTGTTTTTT. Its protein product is CATSREDRANEKLFF. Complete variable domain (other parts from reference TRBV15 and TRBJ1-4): DAMVIQNPRYQVTQFGKPVTLSCSQTLNHNVMYWYQQKSSQAPKLLFHYYDKDFNNEADTPDNFQSRRPNTSFCFLDIRSPGLGDTAMYLCATSREDRANEKLFFGSGTQLSVL.

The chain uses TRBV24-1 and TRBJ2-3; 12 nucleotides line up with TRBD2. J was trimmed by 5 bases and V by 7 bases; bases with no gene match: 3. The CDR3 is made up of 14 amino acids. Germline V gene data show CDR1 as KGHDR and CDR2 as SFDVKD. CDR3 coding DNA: TGTGCCACCAGGGGGGGACTAGCGGGAGATACGCAGTATTTT. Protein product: CATRGGLAGDTQYF.

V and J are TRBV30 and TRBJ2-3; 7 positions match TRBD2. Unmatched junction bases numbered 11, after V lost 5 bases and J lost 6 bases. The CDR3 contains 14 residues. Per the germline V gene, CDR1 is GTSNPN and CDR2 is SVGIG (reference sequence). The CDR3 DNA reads TGTGCCTGGGTACGATCGGGAGGTTGGGATACGCAGTATTTT. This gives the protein CAWVRSGGWDTQYF.

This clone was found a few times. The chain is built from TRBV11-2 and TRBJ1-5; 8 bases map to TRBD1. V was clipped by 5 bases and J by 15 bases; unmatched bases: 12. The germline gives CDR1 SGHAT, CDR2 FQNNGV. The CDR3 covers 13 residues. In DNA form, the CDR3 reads TGTGCCAGCAGCCCCAACCCGGACAGGGAGCGGCATTTT. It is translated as CASSPNPDRERHF.

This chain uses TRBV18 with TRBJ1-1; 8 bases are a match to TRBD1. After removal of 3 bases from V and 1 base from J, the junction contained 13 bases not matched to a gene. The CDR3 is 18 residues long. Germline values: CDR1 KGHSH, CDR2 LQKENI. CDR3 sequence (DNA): TGTGCCAGCTCACCCGGGACAGGTCAGGTTGGGGGGAACACTGAAGCTTTCTTT. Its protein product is CASSPGTGQVGGNTEAFF.

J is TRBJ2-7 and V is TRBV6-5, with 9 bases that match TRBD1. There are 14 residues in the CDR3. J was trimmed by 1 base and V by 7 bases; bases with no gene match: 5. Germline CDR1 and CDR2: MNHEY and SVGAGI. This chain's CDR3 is CASKGTGLSYEQYV. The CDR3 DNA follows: TGTGCCAGCAAGGGGACAGGGCTTTCCTACGAGCAGTACGTC.

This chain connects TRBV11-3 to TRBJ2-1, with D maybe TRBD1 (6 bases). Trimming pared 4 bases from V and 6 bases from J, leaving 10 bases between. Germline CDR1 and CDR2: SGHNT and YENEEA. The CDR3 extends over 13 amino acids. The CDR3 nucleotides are TGTGCCAGCAGCTCAAAGGGGGTCAATGAGCAGTTCTTC. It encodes CASSSKGVNEQFF.

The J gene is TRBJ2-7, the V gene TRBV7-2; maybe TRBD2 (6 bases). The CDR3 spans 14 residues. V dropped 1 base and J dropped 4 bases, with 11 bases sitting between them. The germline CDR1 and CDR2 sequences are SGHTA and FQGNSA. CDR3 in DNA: TGTGCCAGCAGCTTAGTGGGGGGTGGATACGAGCAGTACTTC. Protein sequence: CASSLVGGGYEQYF.

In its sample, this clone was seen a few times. CDR3 amino acids: CASSLVGQGNSPLHF. The CDR3 DNA sequence: TGTGCCAGCAGCTTAGTGGGACAGGGCAATTCACCCCTCCACTTT. The chain uses TRBV7-2 and TRBJ1-6, with 9 bases identical to TRBD1. The CDR3 spans 15 residues. V lost 1 base to trimming and J lost 7 bases; unmatched junction nucleotides: 2. From germline, CDR1 is SGHTA and CDR2 FQGNSA.

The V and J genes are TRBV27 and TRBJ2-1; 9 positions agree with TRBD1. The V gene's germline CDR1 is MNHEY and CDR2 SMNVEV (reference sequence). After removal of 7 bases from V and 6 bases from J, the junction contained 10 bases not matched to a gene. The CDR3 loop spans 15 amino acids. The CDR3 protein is CASINPGTGFNEQFF. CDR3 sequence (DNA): TGTGCCAGCATTAACCCCGGGACAGGGTTCAATGAGCAGTTCTTC.

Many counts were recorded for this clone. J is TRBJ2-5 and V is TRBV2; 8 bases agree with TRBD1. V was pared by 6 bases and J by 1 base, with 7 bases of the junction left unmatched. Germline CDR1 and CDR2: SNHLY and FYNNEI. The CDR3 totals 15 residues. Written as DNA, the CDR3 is TGTGCCAGCAGGCTGGACAGGGCCTTCCAAGAGACCCAGTACTTC. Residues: CASRLDRAFQETQYF.

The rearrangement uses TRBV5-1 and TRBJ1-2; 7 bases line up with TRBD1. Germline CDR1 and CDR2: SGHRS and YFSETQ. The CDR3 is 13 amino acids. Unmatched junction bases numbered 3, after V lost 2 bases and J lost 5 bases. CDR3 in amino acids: CASSLTGEYGYTF. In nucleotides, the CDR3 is TGCGCCAGCAGCTTAACAGGGGAGTATGGCTACACCTTC. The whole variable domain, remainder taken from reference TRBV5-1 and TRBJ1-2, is KAGVTQTPRYLIKTRGQQVTLSCSPISGHRSVSWYQQTPGQGLQFLFEYFSETQRNKGNFPGRFSGRQFSNSRSEMNVSTLELGDSALYLCASSLTGEYGYTFGSGTRLTVV.

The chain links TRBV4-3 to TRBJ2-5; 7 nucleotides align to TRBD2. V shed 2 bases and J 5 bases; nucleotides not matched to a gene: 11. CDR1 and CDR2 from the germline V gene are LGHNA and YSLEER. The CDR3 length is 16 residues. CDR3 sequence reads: CASSQLRGVPSETQYF. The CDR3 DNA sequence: TGCGCCAGCAGCCAACTCCGGGGGGTTCCCTCGGAGACCCAGTACTTC.